These 29 T cell receptor beta chains were all obtained from the same sample, sequenced in a study of T cell changes during pregnancy in multiple sclerosis. Profiled with immunoSEQ multiplex PCR; TCRdb holds only in-frame clones, not every one. The sample includes 50,000 to 70,000 clones, 90% to 95% of them seen just once. The specimen was CD8+ T cells from peripheral blood mononuclear cells, collected before pregnancy. The origin of the receptors is a female donor with multiple sclerosis, enrolled in a pregnancy study.

A word on this clone: Other DNA sequences in the sample encode the same CDR3. The chain has TRBV6-5 and TRBJ1-1; D is possibly TRBD1 (5 bases). The CDR3 has 14 residues. The V end was cut by 4 bases, the J end by 1 base, with 10 bases between. CDR1 is MNHEY, CDR2 SVGAGI, per germline. CDR3: CASSSGGENTEAFF. The CDR3 region has the DNA TGTGCCAGCAGTTCGGGAGGGGAGAACACTGAAGCTTTCTTT.

A single count supports this clone. J is TRBJ2-2 and V is TRBV7-7; 7 bases fit TRBD1. This CDR3 spans 13 amino acids. CDR1 SSHAT and CDR2 FNYEAQ come from the germline V gene (reference sequence). The CDR3 sequence: CASRGQYDGELFF. In DNA, the CDR3 is TGTGCTAGCCGGGGACAGTACGACGGGGAGCTGTTTTTT.

In its sample, this clone was seen a few times. The chain joins TRBV10-1 to TRBJ1-2; D gene ambiguous. V lost 2 bases and J 7 bases, leaving 14 bases between the germline ends. The CDR3 loop spans 14 amino acids. Germline lookup yields CDR1 WNHNN and CDR2 SYGVQD (reference sequence). Written as DNA, the CDR3 is TGCGCCAGCAGTGAGCCTAGTAAAAGCACTGGCTACACCTTC. It is translated as CASSEPSKSTGYTF.

The V gene is TRBV5-6, the J gene TRBJ2-2, with 8 bases matching TRBD2. The CDR3 has 15 amino acids. V shed 5 bases and J 0 bases; nucleotides not matched to a gene: 3. Germline lookup yields CDR1 SGHDT and CDR2 YYEEEE. CDR3 DNA sequence: TGTGCCAGCAGTCAGCGGGAGTCGAACACCGGGGAGCTGTTTTTT. Translated: CASSQRESNTGELFF. The variable domain in full, with the rest retrieved from reference TRBV5-6 and TRBJ2-2, is DAGVTQSPTHLIKTRGQQVTLRCSPKSGHDTVSWYQQALGQGPQFIFQYYEEEERQRGNFPDRFSGHQFPNYSSELNVNALLLGDSALYLCASSQRESNTGELFFGEGSRLTVL.

The genes are TRBV5-1 and TRBJ1-2, with a tentative D call TRBD1 (6 bases). Germline CDR1 is SGHRS and CDR2 is YFSETQ. V was pared by 0 bases and J by 8 bases, with 20 bases between. This CDR3 is built from 16 residues. The CDR3 DNA reads TGCGCCAGCAGCTTGGGACAGGATCCCGCTAAAGGAGGCTACACCTTC. Translation gives CASSLGQDPAKGGYTF.

The chain links TRBV2 to TRBJ2-3; 8 nucleotides line up with TRBD1. Germline lookup yields CDR1 SNHLY and CDR2 FYNNEI. The CDR3 is 17 amino acids. The ends lost 7 bases at V and 0 bases at J; junction bases unmatched: 12. Here the CDR3 reads CASTGPRTGSSTDTQYF. In DNA, the CDR3 is TGTGCCAGCACCGGACCAAGGACAGGGTCGAGCACAGATACGCAGTATTTT.

The chain is built from TRBV13 and TRBJ1-1; D is uncertain. Trimming removed 6 bases at V and 4 bases at J, with 18 bases between. The germline V gene has CDR1 PRHDT and CDR2 FYEKMQ (reference sequence). The CDR3 extends over 15 amino acids. The chain's CDR3 is CASRALSGLSTEAFF. The CDR3 DNA follows: TGTGCCAGCAGAGCCCTGTCCGGACTGAGCACTGAAGCTTTCTTT. The entire variable domain, with the rest obtained from reference TRBV13 and TRBJ1-1, is as follows: AAGVIQSPRHLIKEKRETATLKCYPIPRHDTVYWYQQGPGQDPQFLISFYEKMQSDKGSIPDRFSAQQFSDYHSELNMSSLELGDSALYFCASRALSGLSTEAFFGQGTRLTVV.

The chain uses TRBV10-3 and TRBJ2-1; 10 nucleotides match TRBD2. The V gene end was trimmed by 6 bases and the J gene end by 8 bases; junction bases not matched to a gene: 7. Per germline, CDR1 ENHRY and CDR2 SYGVKD. This CDR3 has 14 amino acids. Here the CDR3 reads CAISPGTSADEQFF. CDR3 nucleotide sequence: TGTGCCATCAGCCCCGGGACTAGCGCTGATGAGCAGTTCTTC.

This clone was seen only once. The V call is TRBV5-6, the J call TRBJ2-3; 7 bases fit TRBD2. CDR3 size: 16 residues. With V trimmed by 0 bases and J by 2 bases, 6 bases remained unmatched. Germline V gene sequence: CDR1 SGHDT, CDR2 YYEEEE. The CDR3 here is CASSLEASGLTDTQYF. The CDR3 nucleotides read TGTGCCAGCAGCTTGGAGGCTAGCGGCCTCACAGATACGCAGTATTTT.

The chain carries TRBV7-9 and TRBJ2-3; 8 bases match TRBD1. CDR3 size: 15 residues. V lost 5 bases to trimming and J lost 1 base; unmatched junction nucleotides: 5. Germline CDR1 SEHNR, CDR2 FQNEAQ (reference sequence). DNA for the CDR3: TGTGCCAGCAGCGACACGGGACAGGGCACAGATACGCAGTATTTT. Translating gives CASSDTGQGTDTQYF.

J is TRBJ2-7 and V is TRBV5-1, with 8 bases fitting TRBD1. The germline gives CDR1 SGHRS, CDR2 YFSETQ. Trimming cost V 5 bases and J 3 bases; bases outside gene matches: 10. CDR3 size: 15 residues. CDR3 residues: CASSLYSGTGYEQYF. CDR3 bases: TGCGCCAGCAGTTTATATTCCGGGACAGGCTACGAGCAGTACTTC.

This chain uses TRBV28 with TRBJ2-7; 7 bases fit TRBD2. With 2 bases clipped from V and 6 bases from J, the junction kept 13 bases outside the gene matches. The germline V gene has CDR1 MDHEN and CDR2 SYDVKM. The CDR3 sequence is 16 residues long. The CDR3 DNA is TGTGCCAGCAGTTTACCAACGAGGGGAGGGGATCTCGAGCAGTACTTC. It is translated as CASSLPTRGGDLEQYF.

CDR3 DNA sequence: TGTGCCTGGGGGTCCACCCCCTTGACTAGCGGGGCCACAGATACGCAGTATTTT. Its translation is CAWGSTPLTSGATDTQYF. V usage is TRBV30 and J usage is TRBJ2-3; 11 positions match TRBD2. This CDR3 is built from 18 residues. V lost 5 bases to trimming and J lost 2 bases; unmatched junction nucleotides: 15. Germline V gene lookup returns CDR1 GTSNPN and CDR2 SVGIG (reference sequence).

This chain joins TRBV6-5 and TRBJ1-2, with TRBD1 identical over 7 bases. Germline values: CDR1 MNHEY, CDR2 SVGAGI. The CDR3 contains 13 residues. J was trimmed by 6 bases and V by 7 bases; bases with no gene match: 8. The CDR3 loop is CASTPGGGDGYTF. CDR3 coding DNA: TGTGCCAGCACCCCTGGAGGGGGCGATGGCTACACCTTC.

The chain links TRBV6-5 to TRBJ2-2, with D possibly matching TRBD2 (5 bases). V lost 7 bases and J lost 6, with 15 bases in between. This CDR3 has 14 residues. The germline gives CDR1 MNHEY, CDR2 SVGAGI. The CDR3 region has the DNA TGTGCCAGCACCCCGTACGGGGAAGCCGGGGAGCTGTTTTTT. It translates to CASTPYGEAGELFF.

The J gene is TRBJ2-5, the V gene TRBV29-1; the D gene is possibly TRBD2 (7 bases). Germline V gene lookup returns CDR1 SQVTM and CDR2 ANQGSEA. Trimming took 4 bases from V and 5 from J, leaving 17 bases between them. There are 14 residues in the CDR3. The CDR3 region has the DNA TGCAGCGTTGCGGGGGGACACCTCTTGGAGACCCAGTACTTC. It is translated as CSVAGGHLLETQYF.

V gene TRBV6-5 combines with J gene TRBJ2-3; no clear D. Deletions cut 6 bases from V and 2 bases from J, with 15 bases between. Germline loops: CDR1 MNHEY, CDR2 SVGAGI. The CDR3 consists of 15 residues. CDR3 protein: CASRPESASTDTQYF. Written as DNA, the CDR3 is TGTGCCAGCAGACCGGAGTCGGCGTCCACAGATACGCAGTATTTT.

V usage is TRBV9 and J usage is TRBJ2-1, with 12 bases identical to TRBD2. The germline V gene has CDR1 SGDLS and CDR2 YYNGEE. The CDR3 contains 16 residues. With 3 bases clipped from V and 5 bases from J, the junction kept 6 bases outside the gene matches. CDR3 residues: CASSERTSGDNNEQFF. CDR3 in DNA: TGTGCCAGCAGCGAAAGGACTAGCGGGGACAACAATGAGCAGTTCTTC.

The chain employs TRBV20-1 and TRBJ1-2; 7 nucleotides match TRBD1. CDR3 length: 11 residues. CDR1 is DFQATT, CDR2 SNEGSKA, per germline (reference sequence). For the CDR3, the DNA is TGCAGCCTGGGGGCAGGGGGGGGCTACACCTTC. This codes for CSLGAGGGYTF.

The genes are TRBV19 and TRBJ2-1; D is possibly TRBD1 (6 bases). The V and J ends lost 6 bases and 0 bases respectively, with 9 bases between them. This CDR3 is built from 14 residues. The germline V gene has CDR1 LNHDA and CDR2 SQIVND (reference sequence). The CDR3 DNA follows: TGTGCCAGTAGCGAGGACAGCTCCTACAATGAGCAGTTCTTC. Residues: CASSEDSSYNEQFF.

This CDR3 reads CATSRTGPGELFF. The CDR3 DNA sequence: TGTGCCACCAGCCGGACAGGGCCAGGGGAGCTGTTTTTT. V usage is TRBV15 and J usage is TRBJ2-2; 8 bases fit TRBD1. The CDR3 is made up of 13 amino acids. Germline trimming cut 5 bases from V and 8 bases from J; bases unmatched to any gene: 4. The germline V gene encodes CDR1 LNHNV and CDR2 YYDKDF (reference sequence).

This chain connects TRBV9 to TRBJ2-7; TRBD2 agrees at 8 bases. The V segment lost 3 bases and the J segment 5 bases; nucleotides outside the gene matches: 10. CDR3 size: 15 residues. The germline gives CDR1 SGDLS, CDR2 YYNGEE. The CDR3 DNA is TGTGCCAGCAGCGCCGGGGGGGGTGCGGGACACGAGCAGTACTTC. Translated: CASSAGGGAGHEQYF.

The chain employs TRBV7-9 and TRBJ2-7; weak D call: TRBD2 (6 bases). Trimming stripped 1 base from V and 2 bases from J, with 9 bases between. From germline, CDR1 is SEHNR and CDR2 FQNEAQ (reference sequence). This CDR3 has 14 residues. CDR3 sequence reads: CASSLGGAPYEQYF. The CDR3 nucleotides are TGTGCCAGCAGCTTAGGCGGGGCTCCCTACGAGCAGTACTTC. Filled out from reference TRBV7-9 and TRBJ2-7, the complete variable domain reads DTGVSQNPRHKITKRGQNVTFRCDPISEHNRLYWYRQTLGQGPEFLTYFQNEAQLEKSRLLSDRFSAERPKGSFSTLEIQRTEQGDSAMYLCASSLGGAPYEQYFGPGTRLTVT.

The J gene is TRBJ2-1, the V gene TRBV7-2; possibly TRBD2 for D (7 bases). The CDR3 is made up of 13 amino acids. The V gene's germline CDR1 is SGHTA and CDR2 FQGNSA. The V gene lost 5 bases and the J gene lost 6 bases, with 11 bases spanning the gap. CDR3 region: CASSRGALNEQFF. CDR3 bases: TGTGCCAGCAGCCGGGGGGCCCTCAATGAGCAGTTCTTC.

The rearrangement uses TRBV5-3 and TRBJ1-2; 11 nucleotides match TRBD1. TRBV5-3 is classed as an ORF, of uncertain function. The J segment lost 3 bases and the V segment lost 4 bases, leaving 5 bases of the junction unmatched. The CDR3 totals 15 residues. The chain's CDR3 is CARSPPGQGDYGYTF. CDR3 DNA: TGTGCCAGAAGCCCCCCGGGACAGGGGGACTATGGCTACACCTTC.

The CDR3 DNA is TGTGCCAGCAGCGTAACTAGCGGGGGCACAGATACGCAGTATTTT. Its protein product is CASSVTSGGTDTQYF. J is TRBJ2-3 and V is TRBV9; 10 nucleotides match TRBD2. Trimming removed 1 base from V and 1 base from J; junction bases left unmatched: 0. This CDR3 comprises 15 residues. The germline V gene has CDR1 SGDLS and CDR2 YYNGEE.

This sequence joins TRBV10-2 and TRBJ2-7, with 9 bases identical to TRBD2. There are 14 residues in the CDR3. V shed 4 bases, J shed 2 bases, and the junction held 3 bases outside the gene matches. In germline, CDR1 is WSHSY, CDR2 SAAADI. The CDR3 here is CASSGGGGPYEQYF. In nucleotides, the CDR3 is TGCGCCAGCAGTGGCGGGGGGGGGCCCTACGAGCAGTACTTC.

The chain couples TRBV6-6 to TRBJ2-5, with a tentative D call TRBD2 (7 bases). The germline V gene has CDR1 MNHNY and CDR2 SVGAGI (reference sequence). The CDR3 loop spans 16 amino acids. V was clipped by 1 base and J by 5 bases, with 17 bases between them. The CDR3 reads CASSYLGRGLDETQYF. CDR3 bases: TGTGCCAGCAGTTACTTAGGGCGGGGGCTGGATGAGACCCAGTACTTC.

V is TRBV7-9 and J is TRBJ1-1; 9 nucleotides line up with TRBD1. J gave up 7 bases and V 5 bases, and 11 bases lay outside the gene matches. From germline, CDR1 is SEHNR and CDR2 FQNEAQ (reference sequence). The CDR3 consists of 15 residues. The CDR3, as DNA: TGTGCCAGCAGCCCGATGAAGACAGGGGGGGTTGAAGCTTTCTTT. As protein: CASSPMKTGGVEAFF.